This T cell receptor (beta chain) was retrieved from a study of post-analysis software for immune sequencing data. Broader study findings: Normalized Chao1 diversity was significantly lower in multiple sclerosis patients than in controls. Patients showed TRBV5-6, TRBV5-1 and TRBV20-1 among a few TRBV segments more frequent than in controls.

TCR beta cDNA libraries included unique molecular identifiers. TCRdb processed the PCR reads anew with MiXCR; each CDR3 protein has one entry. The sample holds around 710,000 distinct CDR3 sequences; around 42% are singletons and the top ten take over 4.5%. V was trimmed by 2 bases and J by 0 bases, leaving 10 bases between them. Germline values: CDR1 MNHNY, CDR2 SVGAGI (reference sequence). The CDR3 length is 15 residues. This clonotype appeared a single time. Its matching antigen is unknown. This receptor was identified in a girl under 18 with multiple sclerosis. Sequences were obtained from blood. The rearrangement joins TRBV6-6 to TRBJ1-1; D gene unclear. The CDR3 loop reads CASSYRTGVNTEAFF. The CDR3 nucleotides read TGTGCCAGCAGTTACCGGACTGGGGTGAACACTGAAGCTTTCTTT.